This T cell receptor beta chain is drawn from a study of shared clonotypes between healthy human individuals. Study at large: Donors had three CD4 naive, three CD4 memory, two CD8 naive and one CD8 memory plate apiece. Whole-study findings and limits: On the whole, naive subsets had larger estimated richness than memory subsets had.

J lost 7 bases, V lost 1 base, and 13 bases had no gene match. Germline CDR1 and CDR2: LGHNA and YNFKEQ. The CDR3 is 17 residues long. Profiled with immunoSEQ multiplex PCR; TCRdb holds only in-frame clones, not every one. Of 660,000 or so clones listed, about 96% are singletons. Concerning this clone: Its specificity is not known.

CD45RO-negative, CCR7-selected cells formed the naive CD8 fraction, which excluded terminally differentiated effector memory CD45RA+ cells. Donors included only healthy HIV-negative adults lacking recent acute infections or vaccinations. Specimen: naive CD8+ T cells sorted from blood. J is TRBJ2-7 and V is TRBV4-2, with TRBD1 identical over 10 bases. The sequence was collected from a woman aged 25 to 39 in good health. The CDR3 sequence is CASSQAPRGTGVGEQYF. CDR3 in DNA: TGTGCCAGCAGCCAAGCCCCAAGGGGGACAGGGGTGGGGGAGCAGTACTTC.